The clone carrying this T cell receptor (beta chain) came up a few times. From germline, CDR1 is SGHVS and CDR2 FNYEAQ. V lost 3 bases, J lost 5 bases, and 4 bases stayed unmatched. This CDR3 contains 14 residues. This sample is drawn from a study of identical twins. In TCRdb, the 5' RACE reads were re-called with MiXCR into one record per CDR3 protein. The sample has just over 500,000 distinct CDR3 sequences, around 20% seen once. This sample also appeared in a second study, on T cells expressing NK-cell markers. That report notes: Dominant NKG2C+ clonotype frequencies of roughly 1.0-7.0% of CD8+ T cells were measured in over 5 donors. There were a handful of donors in whom these clonotypes also led the CD3+CD56-NKG2C+ fraction.

The J gene is TRBJ1-1, the V gene TRBV7-6, with 9 nucleotides matching TRBD1. This sequence was found in a woman aged 18 to 35 in good health. Sample: CD4+ T cells sorted from blood. CDR3 in amino acids: CASSFGTGRTEAFF. The CDR3 coding sequence is TGTGCCAGCAGCTTCGGGACAGGGAGGACTGAAGCTTTCTTT.